What follows are 22 T cell receptor beta chains derived from one specimen sequenced in a study of glioma-infiltrating T cells after dendritic cell vaccination. Generated by immunoSEQ multiplex PCR, the TCRdb table keeps only in-frame clones and is missing some. The data hold 80,000 to 95,000 clones, with over 65% observed a single time. The sample here was blood, taken before dendritic cell vaccination. The receptor source for this set is a human donor with glioblastoma.

The genes are TRBV19 and TRBJ2-1, with a tentative D call TRBD2 (6 bases). This CDR3 comprises 11 residues. Germline V gene sequence: CDR1 LNHDA, CDR2 SQIVND (reference sequence). V dropped 6 bases and J dropped 9 bases, with 9 bases sitting between them. The CDR3 protein is CASSRDFEQFF. The CDR3 nucleotides are TGTGCCAGTAGCCGGGACTTTGAGCAGTTCTTC.

V usage is TRBV7-2 and J usage is TRBJ1-1; no definite D call. CDR1 is SGHTA, CDR2 FQGNSA, per germline. V lost 6 bases to trimming and J lost 4 bases, with 12 bases between them. The length of the CDR3 is 13 residues. CDR3 amino acids: CASRLGGVTEAFF. The CDR3 nucleotides are TGTGCCAGCAGACTAGGTGGTGTCACTGAAGCTTTCTTT. The complete variable domain, with remaining parts taken from reference TRBV7-2 and TRBJ1-1, reads GAGVSQSPSNKVTEKGKDVELRCDPISGHTALYWYRQSLGQGLEFLIYFQGNSAPDKSGLPSDRFSAERTGGSVSTLTIQRTQQEDSAVYLCASRLGGVTEAFFGQGTRLTVV.

The J gene is TRBJ1-1, the V gene TRBV5-4; D gene unclear. Germline loops: CDR1 SGHNT, CDR2 YYREEE (reference sequence). The CDR3 runs to 12 residues. V shed 3 bases and J shed 5 bases, with 8 bases lying between them. Here the CDR3 reads CASSSVGTEAFF. CDR3 bases: TGTGCCAGCAGCTCTGTCGGGACTGAAGCTTTCTTT.

The chain links TRBV6-5 to TRBJ2-3; 7 positions agree with TRBD2. CDR3 length: 15 residues. In germline, CDR1 is MNHEY, CDR2 SVGAGI. J was trimmed by 2 bases and V by 6 bases; bases with no gene match: 8. As DNA, the CDR3 is TGTGCCAGCAGGGACCCGGGGGGATCCACAGATACGCAGTATTTT. Encoded protein: CASRDPGGSTDTQYF.

This clone showed up just once. The V gene is TRBV11-2, the J gene TRBJ1-1; D is unresolved. There are 14 residues in the CDR3. Germline V gene lookup returns CDR1 SGHAT and CDR2 FQNNGV. V was pared by 3 bases and J by 1 base, with 9 bases between. The CDR3 is CASSLEDWNTEAFF. In DNA form, the CDR3 reads TGTGCCAGCAGCTTGGAGGATTGGAACACTGAAGCTTTCTTT.

V gene TRBV10-3 combines with J gene TRBJ1-5, with D tentatively TRBD1 (6 bases). The CDR3 runs to 16 residues. The germline CDR1 and CDR2 sequences are ENHRY and SYGVKD. Trimming took off 4 bases at V and 1 base at J, with 14 bases between the two ends. The CDR3 loop is CAISVWDKWSNQPQHF. As DNA, the CDR3 is TGTGCCATCAGTGTTTGGGACAAGTGGAGCAATCAGCCCCAGCATTTT.

V is TRBV5-6 and J is TRBJ2-7; TRBD2 might be the D (6 bases). V dropped 7 bases and J dropped 0 bases, with 14 bases sitting between them. The CDR3 contains 14 residues. In germline, CDR1 is SGHDT, CDR2 YYEEEE. The CDR3 DNA reads as TGTGCCAGCGATAGGGCGGGAATCTCCTACGAGCAGTACTTC. This sequence encodes CASDRAGISYEQYF.

This clone was found once. This rearrangement joins TRBV29-1 to TRBJ2-3; 7 bases map to TRBD1. The CDR3 consists of 16 residues. V dropped 0 bases and J dropped 2; count of bases not matched to a gene: 8. Germline V CDR1 and CDR2: SQVTM, ANQGSEA. CDR3 protein: CSVEDRQGVNTDTQYF. CDR3 sequence (DNA): TGCAGCGTTGAAGATCGGCAGGGGGTCAACACAGATACGCAGTATTTT.

V is TRBV6-5 and J is TRBJ2-3, with 7 bases that match TRBD2. The CDR3 length is 16 residues. With 0 bases clipped from V and 2 bases from J, the junction kept 5 bases outside the gene matches. Germline V gene lookup returns CDR1 MNHEY and CDR2 SVGAGI. The DNA for the CDR3 is TGTGCCAGCAGTTACTCCGTCGGGGGGTTCACAGATACGCAGTATTTT. Residues: CASSYSVGGFTDTQYF.

Of note for this clone: Other DNA sequences in this sample translate to the same CDR3. The V gene is TRBV5-6, the J gene TRBJ2-5, with 9 bases lining up with TRBD2. Gene TRBJ2-7 matches the end of the DNA better, so the J call may be wrong. CDR1 SGHDT and CDR2 YYEEEE come from the germline V gene. The CDR3 loop spans 15 amino acids. In nucleotides, the CDR3 is TGTGCCAGCAGCTTTGGCGGGAGGGGCTCCTACGAGCAGTACTTC. Its translation is CASSFGGRGSYEQYF.

V and J are TRBV9 and TRBJ2-1, with D possibly TRBD2 on 7 matching bases. This CDR3 spans 16 amino acids. Germline CDR1 and CDR2: SGDLS and YYNGEE. V was cut by 2 bases and J by 9 bases, with 21 bases left in between. CDR3 sequence: CASSVSPTRGGLEQFF. The CDR3 DNA follows: TGTGCCAGCAGCGTGAGCCCCACGAGGGGGGGCCTTGAGCAGTTCTTC. The complete variable domain, with remaining parts taken from reference TRBV9 and TRBJ2-1, reads DSGVTQTPKHLITATGQRVTLRCSPRSGDLSVYWYQQSLDQGLQFLIQYYNGEERAKGNILERFSAQQFPDLHSELNLSSLELGDSALYFCASSVSPTRGGLEQFFGPGTRLTVL.

The V gene is TRBV4-2, the J gene TRBJ1-1, with TRBD1 matching over 7 bases. Losses at the gene ends were 2 bases for V and 2 bases for J; bases not matched to a gene: 8. CDR3 length: 16 amino acids. The germline gives CDR1 LGHNA, CDR2 YNFKEQ. The DNA for the CDR3 is TGTGCCAGCAGCCAATCCACTGGACAGGCTAACACTGAAGCTTTCTTT. Translation gives CASSQSTGQANTEAFF.

The chain combines TRBV27 with TRBJ2-1; D perhaps matches TRBD1 (5 bases). Trimming shortened V by 2 bases and J by 7 bases, and 12 bases separated the two germline ends. The CDR3 contains 14 residues. Germline values: CDR1 MNHEY, CDR2 SMNVEV (reference sequence). CDR3 in DNA: TGTGCCAGCAGTTTAGGCAGGGTTGGGAATGAGCAGTTCTTC. Protein product: CASSLGRVGNEQFF.

DNA of the CDR3: TGCGCCAGCAGCTTGGACAGGGAGGGATCGAATTCACCCCTCCACTTT. It is translated as CASSLDREGSNSPLHF. The chain carries TRBV5-1 and TRBJ1-6; possible D gene TRBD1, 6 bases. The CDR3 totals 16 residues. Germline V lookup: CDR1 SGHRS, CDR2 YFSETQ. Between the trimmed V and J ends, which lost 0 bases and 7 bases, there was a span of 14 bases.

The chain has TRBV18 and TRBJ2-7; TRBD1 agrees at 9 bases. The J segment lost 5 bases and the V segment lost 4 bases, leaving 6 bases of the junction unmatched. Germline CDR1 KGHSH, CDR2 LQKENI. The length of the CDR3 is 14 residues. CDR3 nucleotide sequence: TGTGCCAGCTCACTACAGGGGGCGTCCAACGAGCAGTACTTC. Protein sequence: CASSLQGASNEQYF.

The genes are TRBV29-1 and TRBJ2-4; D is possibly TRBD1 (5 bases). V was pared by 1 base and J by 5 bases, with 12 bases between. Germline V gene sequence: CDR1 SQVTM, CDR2 ANQGSEA. This CDR3 is 14 amino acids long. CDR3 in DNA: TGCAGCGTTGAAGGGGGCCAGCCCCAAAACATTCAGTACTTC. Protein sequence: CSVEGGQPQNIQYF.

The J gene is TRBJ2-7, the V gene TRBV6-1; D is possibly TRBD1 (7 bases). There are 14 residues in the CDR3. Per germline, CDR1 MNHNS and CDR2 SASEGT. Trimming removed 10 bases from V and 1 base from J, with 17 bases in between. The CDR3 DNA is TGTGCCAACAGCCCCCAGGGGGGTTCCTACGAGCAGTACTTC. This translates into CANSPQGGSYEQYF.

The chain combines TRBV9 with TRBJ2-7; 7 bases are a match to TRBD2. The junction had 5 bases not matched to a gene; V was cut back by 3 bases and J by 2 bases. The V gene's germline CDR1 is SGDLS and CDR2 YYNGEE. The CDR3 is made up of 14 amino acids. Written as DNA, the CDR3 is TGTGCCAGCAGCGCCGGGGGGTTGCCCTACGAGCAGTACTTC. It yields the protein CASSAGGLPYEQYF. Looking up the rest from reference TRBV9 and TRBJ2-7 gives the full variable domain: DSGVTQTPKHLITATGQRVTLRCSPRSGDLSVYWYQQSLDQGLQFLIQYYNGEERAKGNILERFSAQQFPDLHSELNLSSLELGDSALYFCASSAGGLPYEQYFGPGTRLTVT.

The gene calls are TRBV25-1 and TRBJ1-1; a possible D gene is TRBD1 (6 bases). The V gene's germline CDR1 is MGHDK and CDR2 SYGVNS. This CDR3 has 13 residues. V was trimmed by 2 bases and J by 10 bases, leaving 14 bases between them. The CDR3 DNA reads as TGTGCCAGCAGTGAACCGGGAGGGGGGGGAGCTTTCTTT. Translation gives CASSEPGGGGAFF.

This chain joins TRBV5-1 and TRBJ2-7, with a tentative D call TRBD1 (8 bases). With 1 base removed from V and 3 bases from J, the gap between germline ends came to 11 bases. The CDR3 is 14 amino acids. Germline V gene lookup returns CDR1 SGHRS and CDR2 YFSETQ. The CDR3 sequence: CASSLNRGGYEQYF. The CDR3 bases are TGCGCCAGCAGCTTGAACAGGGGGGGCTACGAGCAGTACTTC.

The chain carries TRBV10-1 and TRBJ2-2; 10 nucleotides match TRBD1. The CDR3 totals 14 residues. Trimming removed 10 bases from V and 2 bases from J; junction bases left unmatched: 4. Germline V gene sequence: CDR1 WNHNN, CDR2 SYGVQD (reference sequence). The CDR3 spells CATGQGFNTGELFF. DNA of the CDR3: TGCGCCACGGGACAGGGGTTCAACACCGGGGAGCTGTTTTTT.

Only one count was recorded for this clone. V and J are TRBV7-2 and TRBJ2-2; no clear D gene. From germline, CDR1 is SGHTA and CDR2 FQGNSA. The CDR3 totals 14 residues. The V end lost 2 bases, the J end lost 3 bases, and 7 bases lay between the germline ends. CDR3 sequence reads: CASSLFSHTGELFF. The CDR3 DNA reads TGTGCCAGCAGCTTATTTAGCCACACCGGGGAGCTGTTTTTT.